Below, 9 T cell receptor beta chains from the same sample are listed, as sequenced in a study of T cells in Graves' hyperthyroidism and ophthalmopathy. The CDR3 regions of TCR beta were amplified from RNA transcripts. TCR CDR3 regions were first amplified by RT-PCR with HTBI primers. In TCRdb, the multiplex PCR reads were re-called with MiXCR into one record per CDR3 protein. Among 540,000 or so distinct CDR3 sequences, about 43% were seen once, and the ten largest hold around 19%. Sequencing was performed on peripheral blood or thyroid tissue (not recorded which). Receptor source: an adult woman with Graves' disease, either hyperthyroidism or ophthalmopathy (not recorded which).

The table lists this clonotype with a few counts. The V and J genes are TRBV7-2 and TRBJ2-7, with D maybe TRBD1 (6 bases). Germline V gives CDR1 SGHTA, CDR2 FQGNSA. The ends were cut back, 8 bases at V and 6 bases at J, with 20 bases in the middle. There are 14 residues in the CDR3. The CDR3 sequence: CASSLQSGGSEQYF. The CDR3 region has the DNA TGTGCCAGCTCCCTACAGTCTGGGGGCTCCGAGCAGTACTTC.

In its sample, this clonotype was seen many times. The chain combines TRBV9 with TRBJ1-1; the match to TRBD1 covers 7 bases. The V gene's germline CDR1 is SGDLS and CDR2 YYNGEE. This CDR3 is 14 amino acids long. Trimming cost V 3 bases and J 6 bases; bases outside gene matches: 8. The CDR3: CASSGTGAGAEAFF. CDR3 DNA: TGTGCCAGCAGCGGAACAGGGGCAGGGGCTGAAGCTTTCTTT. Full variable domain (outside the CDR3, taken from reference TRBV9 and TRBJ1-1): DSGVTQTPKHLITATGQRVTLRCSPRSGDLSVYWYQQSLDQGLQFLIQYYNGEERAKGNILERFSAQQFPDLHSELNLSSLELGDSALYFCASSGTGAGAEAFFGQGTRLTVV.

V is TRBV11-1 and J is TRBJ1-1; TRBD1 matches 7 bases. V was pared by 5 bases and J by 4 bases, with 4 bases of the junction left unmatched. CDR3 length: 13 amino acids. Germline CDR1 is SGHAT and CDR2 is FQDESV (reference sequence). This CDR3 is CASSHRDSTEAFF. The CDR3 DNA is TGTGCCAGCAGCCACCGGGACAGCACTGAAGCTTTCTTT.

The chain has TRBV6-6 and TRBJ1-2; no reliable D call. The length of the CDR3 is 14 residues. Germline V CDR1 and CDR2: MNHNY, SVGAGI (reference sequence). The ends were cut back, 5 bases at V and 2 bases at J, with 12 bases in the middle. The CDR3: CASSPDSINYGYTF. The CDR3 nucleotides are TGTGCCAGCAGTCCCGACTCGATAAACTATGGCTACACCTTC.

This clonotype was detected only a few times. The chain uses TRBV28 and TRBJ2-7; no firm D call. This CDR3 has 16 amino acids. In germline, CDR1 is MDHEN, CDR2 SYDVKM. Trimming pared 4 bases from V and 4 bases from J, leaving 20 bases between. This chain's CDR3 is CASSYAQDLPVYEQYF. The CDR3 DNA is TGTGCCAGCAGTTACGCTCAGGACCTTCCCGTTTACGAGCAGTACTTC.

This clonotype was found many times. J is TRBJ2-7 and V is TRBV4-1; D remains unclear. The CDR3 sequence is 13 residues long. With 3 bases removed from V and 1 base from J, the gap between germline ends came to 7 bases. Germline V gene data show CDR1 as MGHRA and CDR2 as YSYEKL. The CDR3 DNA is TGCGCCAGCAGCCACGTTTGGTCCTACGAGCAGTACTTC. Translating gives CASSHVWSYEQYF.

The chain joins TRBV29-1 to TRBJ2-7, with D possibly being TRBD1 (5 bases). The CDR3 length is 13 residues. Trimming left V 5 bases short and J 1 base short, with 12 bases between. Germline V gives CDR1 SQVTM, CDR2 ANQGSEA. CDR3 nucleotide sequence: TGCAGCGTTTGGGGCAGGTTATCCTACGAGCAGTACTTC. This translates into CSVWGRLSYEQYF.

This clonotype was counted a few times. The V call is TRBV5-4, the J call TRBJ2-5; no definite D call. Germline CDR1 SGHNT, CDR2 YYREEE (reference sequence). With 1 base removed from V and 9 bases from J, the gap between germline ends came to 10 bases. CDR3 length: 12 amino acids. CDR3 amino acids: CASSLWGQPQYF. The CDR3, as DNA: TGTGCCAGCAGCTTGTGGGGTCAGCCCCAGTACTTC.

V is TRBV2 and J is TRBJ2-7; 9 positions match TRBD2. J lost 3 bases, V lost 6 bases, and 3 bases had no gene match. There are 13 residues in the CDR3. The germline V gene encodes CDR1 SNHLY and CDR2 FYNNEI. The CDR3 DNA reads TGTGCCAGCAGCCAGCGGGAGGTCTACGAGCAGTACTTC. The encoded protein is CASSQREVYEQYF.